This TCR beta chain was recorded in a study of T cell responses to AZD1222 COVID-19 vaccine (dated by TCRdb to about 2021). Study-wide context: AZD1222 recipients whose second dose came at about 4 weeks and those whose second dose came at about 12 weeks were combined into one group, since spike-specific TCR depth and breadth did not differ between the two schedules. Trial participants were enrolled by age into 18-55, 56-69 and 70-plus year subgroups, with about 150, 27 and 61 TCR-sequenced participants respectively. TCR sequencing was performed for more than 230 trial participants, of whom approximately 200 were given two doses of AZD1222 and approximately 25 were given two doses of MenACWY control vaccine.

As to this clone: The specificity of this receptor is unknown. Base-call qualities are not available, and no considerably larger clone is one nucleotide away.

The paper as a whole reports these results and caveats: CD4 TCRs associated with the vaccine covered the entire spike protein, and the dominant responses were in regions 160-218 and 743-854. Because no day 14 peak-response samples were available, the repertoires could be characterized only after the peak T cell response. Spike-specific TCR breadth and depth rose significantly after two AZD1222 doses compared with day 0 and with MenACWY recipients. Participants were mostly white British, with more females than males. The authors suggested clonal diversity may have been underestimated. In the small 56-69-year group, the increase in depth fell short of significance, most likely because of low power. Reportedly, almost half of the unique spike-specific TCRs recognized epitopes lying outside the regions that are mutated in the B.1.351 and B.1.1.7 variants. Only five to seven AZD1222 recipients were SARS-CoV-2 seropositive at baseline, limiting conclusions about previously exposed vaccinees.

The CDR3 regions of human TCRbeta chains were analyzed by immunosequencing. As for how the authors treated the data: Repertoire TCRs were checked for matches against a reference library of SARS-CoV-2-specific TCRs that had been generated using the MIRA antigen-specificity platform. Breadth meant the fraction of unique TCRs that were SARS-CoV-2-associated, whereas depth meant the fraction of total T cells that were SARS-CoV-2-associated. Using the MIRA data, each spike-specific TCR was mapped to the spike region that the TCR reacts to and placed in a CD4 or CD8 class. Log10-transformed breadth and depth values were compared by one-way ANOVA with Sidak's multiple comparisons tests. The immuneACCESS repertoire file appears here via TCRdb, limited to in-frame rearrangements. These files lack a portion of the clones; in checked studies, under half of the deficit traces to unresolved V genes, and the cause of the others is not known. The V and J calls and clone size come from that table; D and trimming were worked out from the DNA. Across this sample there are under 200,000 clones, with 94% seen only once. The biggest ten clones account for about 9.3% of the sample.

V is pared back by 5 bases and J by 9 bases, with 11 bases lying between the germline termini. The CDR3 covers 12 residues, taking in both the cysteine and the phenylalanine. Only CDR3 DNA is held: 36 bases, read in frame from base 1. In light of the paper, this sample's time point label describes: baseline before first vaccination. The vaccinee samples were drawn from two UK trials, COV001 and COV002, one of which was a single-blind randomized controlled phase 2/3 trial testing AZD1222 (ChAdOx1 nCoV-19) in healthy adults. For TCRbeta chain sequencing, PBMC samples from trial participants were taken at day 0 and at day 28 after the second dose.

The chain joins TRBV12-3 or TRBV12-4 to TRBJ1-3, with no reliable assignment of the D segment. The origin of this receptor is an adult in good health. The sample consisted of peripheral blood, taken on day 0 of AZD1222 vaccination. This receptor carries the CDR3 CASSTVVTTIYF. At the DNA level, the sequence is TGTGCCAGCAGTACAGTGGTAACCACCATATATTTT.